This T cell receptor beta chain appears in the sequencing data of a study of breast tumors, draining lymph nodes, adjacent tissues. As concerns this clonotype: What it recognizes is unknown.

Trimming removed 5 bases from V and 4 bases from J, with 20 bases in between. Germline lookup yields CDR1 DFQATT and CDR2 SNEGSKA (reference sequence). CDR3 length: 15 residues. The study, taken as a whole, reports: That most tumor T cells come from lymph nodes remained unproven. Tumor TCR diversity was below lymph nodes but above nontumor tissue.

One entry per CDR3 protein, called by TCRdb with MiXCR from the multiplex PCR reads. The sample yields approximately 63,000 distinct CDR3 sequences, 45% to 65% seen once. The sequencing sample was made of breast tumor tissue. This clonotype originated in a female donor with breast cancer. Some clones in this sample may be carry-over from other donors' samples. The gene calls are TRBV20-1 and TRBJ1-2, with D possibly TRBD1 on 5 matching bases. The CDR3 loop reads CSARTTESQGYGYTF. The CDR3 coding sequence is TGCAGTGCTCGGACCACGGAGTCTCAGGGCTATGGCTACACCTTC.